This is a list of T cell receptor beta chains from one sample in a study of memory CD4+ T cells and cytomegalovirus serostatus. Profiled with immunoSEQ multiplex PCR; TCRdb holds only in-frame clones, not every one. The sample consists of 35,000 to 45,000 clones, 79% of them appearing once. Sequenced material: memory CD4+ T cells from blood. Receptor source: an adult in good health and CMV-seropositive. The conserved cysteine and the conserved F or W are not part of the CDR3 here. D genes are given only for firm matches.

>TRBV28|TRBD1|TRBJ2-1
ASSLPGQGHEQF
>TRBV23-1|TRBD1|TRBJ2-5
ASSQSTGDQETQY
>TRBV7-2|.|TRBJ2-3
ASSFGRTTDTQY
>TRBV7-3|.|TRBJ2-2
ASSLNKGGGELF
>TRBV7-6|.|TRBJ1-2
ASSLGWGRRLDGYT
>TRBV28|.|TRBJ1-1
ASSSDVRMNTEAF
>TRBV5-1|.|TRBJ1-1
ASSSDKGTEAF
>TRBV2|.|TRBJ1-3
ASREDSGNTIY
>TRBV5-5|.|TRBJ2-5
ASSRVPGGTQETQY
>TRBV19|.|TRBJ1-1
ASSIMGGTEAF
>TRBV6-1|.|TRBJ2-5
ASSPDLQETQY
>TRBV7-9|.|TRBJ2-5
ASSFSETQY
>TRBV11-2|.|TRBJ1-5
ASSLDRNQPQH
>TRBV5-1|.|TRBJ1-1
ASRKGKNTEAF
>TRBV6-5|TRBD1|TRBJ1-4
ASRARRTGWEKLF
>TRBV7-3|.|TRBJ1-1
ASSLTNGGRAEAF
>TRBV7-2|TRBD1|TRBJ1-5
ASSRTGGWSQPQH
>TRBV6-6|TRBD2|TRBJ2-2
ASSSTGLDKTGELF
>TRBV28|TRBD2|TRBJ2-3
ASTPWGSGSADTQY
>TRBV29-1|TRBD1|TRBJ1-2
SVEGQAYGYT
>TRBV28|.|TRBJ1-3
ASRGSGNTIY
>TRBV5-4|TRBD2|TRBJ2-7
ASSLDSSGGLLEQY
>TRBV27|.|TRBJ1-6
ASSLGGSNSPLH
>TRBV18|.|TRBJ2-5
ASSPGYQETQY
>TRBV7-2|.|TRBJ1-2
ASSLDPEPNYGYT
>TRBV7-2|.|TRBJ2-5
ASRSAETQY
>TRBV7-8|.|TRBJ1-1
ASSSKTVGTEAF
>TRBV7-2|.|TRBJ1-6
ASSLLNNSPLH
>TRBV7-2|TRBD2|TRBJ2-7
ASSPRGLAGGYEQY
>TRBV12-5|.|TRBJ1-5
ASAKEGQPQH
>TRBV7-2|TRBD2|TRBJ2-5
ASSRGGTQETQY
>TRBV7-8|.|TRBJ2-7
ASSLAEYSHYEQY
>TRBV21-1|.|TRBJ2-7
ASSKGDPYEQY
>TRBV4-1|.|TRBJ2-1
ASSQDLGASSSYNEQF
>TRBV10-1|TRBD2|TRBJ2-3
ASGTFAGLAGVRDTQY
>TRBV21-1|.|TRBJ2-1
ASSKGKGISGTIVNEQF
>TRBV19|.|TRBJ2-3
ASSEKGDTQY
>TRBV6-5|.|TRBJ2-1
ASTKRGEGNNEQF
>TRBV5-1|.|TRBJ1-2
ASSLMLGAYGYT
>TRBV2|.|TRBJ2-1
ASSLGKVEF
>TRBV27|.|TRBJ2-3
ASSLRSKEADTQY
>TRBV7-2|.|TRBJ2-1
ASSWTFYNEQF
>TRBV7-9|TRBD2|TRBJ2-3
ASSLGTSGGARSTDTQY
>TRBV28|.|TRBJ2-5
ASIPGAGQTQH
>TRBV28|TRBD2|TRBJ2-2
ASGRGLAAGELF
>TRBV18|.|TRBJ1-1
ASSPPKSWGTEAF
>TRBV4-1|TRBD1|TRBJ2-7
ASSHVAPRTGDPYEQY